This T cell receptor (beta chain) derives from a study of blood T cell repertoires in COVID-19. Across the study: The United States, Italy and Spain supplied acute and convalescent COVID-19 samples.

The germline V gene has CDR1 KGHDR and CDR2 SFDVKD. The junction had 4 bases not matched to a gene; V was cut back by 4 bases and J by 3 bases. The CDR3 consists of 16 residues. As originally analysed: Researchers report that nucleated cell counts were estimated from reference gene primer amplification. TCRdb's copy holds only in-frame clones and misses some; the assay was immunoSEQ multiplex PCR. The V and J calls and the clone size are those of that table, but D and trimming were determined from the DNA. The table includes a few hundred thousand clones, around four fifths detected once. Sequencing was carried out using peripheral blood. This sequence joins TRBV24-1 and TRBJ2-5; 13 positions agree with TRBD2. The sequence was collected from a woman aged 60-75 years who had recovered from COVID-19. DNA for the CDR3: TGTGCCACCAGTGACCCCGGGACTAGCGGGGAAGAGACCCAGTACTTC. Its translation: CATSDPGTSGEETQYF.